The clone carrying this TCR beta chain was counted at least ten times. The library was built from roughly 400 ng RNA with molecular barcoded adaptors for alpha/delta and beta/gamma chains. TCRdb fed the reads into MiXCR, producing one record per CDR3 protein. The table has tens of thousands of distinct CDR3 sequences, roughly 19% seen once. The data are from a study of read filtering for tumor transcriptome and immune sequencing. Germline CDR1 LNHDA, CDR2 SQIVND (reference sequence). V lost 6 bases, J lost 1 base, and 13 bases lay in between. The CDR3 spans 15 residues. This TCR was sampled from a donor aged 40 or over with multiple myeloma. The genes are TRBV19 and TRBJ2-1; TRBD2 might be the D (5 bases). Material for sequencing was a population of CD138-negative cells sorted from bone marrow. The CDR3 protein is CASRAAGRSYNEQFF. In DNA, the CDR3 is TGTGCCAGTAGGGCGGCGGGTCGGTCCTACAATGAGCAGTTCTTC.